The T cell receptor beta chain under discussion was sequenced for a study of cytomegalovirus exposure and HLA in healthy donors. This clone was seen only once. The antigen remains unidentified. Produced via immunoSEQ multiplex PCR; TCRdb's table is partial and in-frame only. The sample lists 150,000 to 200,000 clones, about 81% occurring once. Findings of the study overall: The study labeled approximately 150 TCR beta chains cytomegalovirus-associated. Whilst most TCR sequences proved rare, a subset of public TCRs occurred across many donors. Clusters of TCRs from the first cohort tended to co-occur in the 120 or so validation repertoires (as a later analysis found).

This CDR3 contains 13 residues. J lost 11 bases, V lost 3 bases, and 5 bases had no gene match. Germline V lookup: CDR1 LNHDA, CDR2 SQIVND (reference sequence). Material: PBMCs. The gene calls are TRBV19 and TRBJ1-4; 8 bases map to TRBD1. This receptor was identified in a woman under 40 in good health and CMV-seronegative. The CDR3 sequence: CASSIMGQAKLFF. DNA for the CDR3: TGTGCCAGTAGTATCATGGGACAGGCGAAACTGTTTTTT.